Listed here are 11 T cell receptor beta chains from one sample, sequenced in a study of blood T cells in healthy people across ages (dated by TCRdb to the mid-2010s). Libraries were prepared through 5' RACE. TCRdb records Illumina HiSeq 2500 as the sequencer. A second PCR of about 6 to 12 cycles was run with a J-beta primer mix and a sample-barcoded 5' primer. TCRdb cleaned the public reads at Q25 with fastp, built clones with MiXCR and kept in-frame beta chains. Each CDR3 protein gets just one entry, which takes the most common genes and DNA from the rows behind it. Recorded for this sample are 700,000 to 950,000 distinct CDR3 sequences; about 40% of them occurred a single time. The leading ten clones occupy roughly 19% of the sample. The sample consisted of blood. These receptors came from a woman aged 60 to 75 in good health.

This clonotype was counted between two and nine times. V is TRBV6-1 and J is TRBJ1-6; D unresolved. The V end was cut by 0 bases, the J end by 4 bases, with 7 bases between. The CDR3 length is 15 residues. The germline V gene encodes CDR1 MNHNS and CDR2 SASEGT. CDR3 sequence reads: CASSEASQYNSPLHF. The CDR3 nucleotides read TGTGCCAGCAGTGAAGCGAGTCAGTATAATTCACCCCTCCACTTT.

This clonotype has only a few counts. This chain links TRBV20-1 with TRBJ2-5; 8 bases are shared with TRBD2. Trimming at V came to 0 bases and at J to 2 bases, leaving 17 bases not matched to a gene. This CDR3 has 19 residues. CDR1 DFQATT and CDR2 SNEGSKA come from the germline V gene (reference sequence). This CDR3 is CSARDLGLASGGMQETQYF. The CDR3 DNA follows: TGCAGTGCTAGAGATCTCGGCCTAGCGAGCGGGGGAATGCAAGAGACCCAGTACTTC.

The chain uses TRBV10-1 and TRBJ2-2, with no clear D. The CDR3 runs to 15 residues. Between the trimmed V and J ends, which lost 2 bases and 7 bases, there was a span of 14 bases. Looked up from germline, CDR1 is WNHNN and CDR2 is SYGVQD (reference sequence). Here the CDR3 reads CASSEAMGMDGELFF. The DNA of the CDR3 is TGCGCCAGCAGTGAGGCGATGGGAATGGACGGGGAGCTGTTTTTT.

This chain uses TRBV4-2 with TRBJ1-5, with 8 bases fitting TRBD1. Germline CDR1 and CDR2: LGHNA and YNFKEQ. V shed 2 bases and J 6 bases; nucleotides not matched to a gene: 9. This CDR3 contains 16 residues. The CDR3 sequence: CASSQKGQGAFQPQHF. CDR3 in DNA: TGTGCCAGCAGCCAAAAGGGGCAGGGGGCATTTCAGCCCCAGCATTTT.

This clonotype turned up a few times. The chain links TRBV12-3 or TRBV12-4 to TRBJ1-6; possibly TRBD1 for D (5 bases). Deletions cut 5 bases from V and 6 bases from J, with 11 bases between. The CDR3 extends over 14 amino acids. CDR3 sequence: CASSLGPINSPLHF. Here the CDR3 DNA reads TGTGCCAGCAGTCTGGGACCAATTAATTCACCCCTCCACTTT.

This clonotype has only a few counts. The gene calls are TRBV24-1 and TRBJ2-1; the D is unclear. Germline CDR1 reads KGHDR; CDR2 reads SFDVKD. V was cut by 2 bases and J by 8 bases, with 12 bases left in between. The CDR3 sequence is 14 residues long. CDR3 loop: CATSDSPLSDEQFF. CDR3 coding DNA: TGTGCCACCAGTGATTCTCCCCTATCGGATGAGCAGTTCTTC.

Concerning this clonotype: A junction end diverges from the germline sequence, so it may reflect a read error. The V call is TRBV7-6, the J call TRBJ2-1; tentative D call: TRBD2 (7 bases). Germline CDR1 reads SGHVS; CDR2 reads FNYEAQ. This CDR3 contains 15 residues. The CDR3 bases are TGTGCCAGCAGCTTAGCCGGGGGGCTCTACAATGGGCAGTTCTTC. Translating it yields CASSLAGGLYNGQFF.

This clonotype has more than one count but fewer than ten. The rearrangement links TRBV4-3 to TRBJ2-1, with D possibly TRBD1 on 6 matching bases. The CDR3 is made up of 15 amino acids. Per germline, CDR1 LGHNA and CDR2 YSLEER. The V end lost 0 bases, the J end lost 4 bases, and 10 bases lay between the germline ends. The CDR3 region is CASSQESRGYNEQFF. The CDR3, as DNA: TGCGCCAGCAGCCAAGAGTCCAGGGGTTACAATGAGCAGTTCTTC.

The sample holds many counts of this clonotype. The chain links TRBV7-2 to TRBJ2-1; 8 nucleotides agree with TRBD2. Trimming cost V 2 bases and J 2 bases; bases outside gene matches: 2. The CDR3 has 15 amino acids. Germline-derived CDR1 and CDR2 are SGHTA and FQGNSA. The CDR3 bases are TGTGCCAGCAGCTTATCGACTAGCGCCTACAATGAGCAGTTCTTC. Its protein product is CASSLSTSAYNEQFF.

The V call is TRBV7-2, the J call TRBJ2-7, with 14 bases lining up with TRBD2. The CDR3 is made up of 14 amino acids. Germline V gene data show CDR1 as SGHTA and CDR2 as FQGNSA. V was pared by 3 bases and J by 7 bases, with 2 bases of the junction left unmatched. CDR3 loop: CASSFGLAGGEQYF. In nucleotides, the CDR3 is TGTGCCAGCAGCTTCGGACTAGCGGGAGGTGAGCAGTACTTC.

This rearrangement joins TRBV5-6 to TRBJ2-3, with a tentative D call TRBD2 (5 bases). Germline V gene data show CDR1 as SGHDT and CDR2 as YYEEEE. The CDR3 extends over 17 amino acids. Trimming cost V 6 bases and J 0 bases, with 20 bases left between them. The CDR3 protein is CASKDFPTEISTDTQYF. The CDR3 DNA reads TGTGCCAGCAAGGACTTCCCGACTGAAATTAGCACAGATACGCAGTATTTT. The variable domain in full, completed from reference TRBV5-6 and TRBJ2-3, reads DAGVTQSPTHLIKTRGQQVTLRCSPKSGHDTVSWYQQALGQGPQFIFQYYEEEERQRGNFPDRFSGHQFPNYSSELNVNALLLGDSALYLCASKDFPTEISTDTQYFGPGTRLTVL.